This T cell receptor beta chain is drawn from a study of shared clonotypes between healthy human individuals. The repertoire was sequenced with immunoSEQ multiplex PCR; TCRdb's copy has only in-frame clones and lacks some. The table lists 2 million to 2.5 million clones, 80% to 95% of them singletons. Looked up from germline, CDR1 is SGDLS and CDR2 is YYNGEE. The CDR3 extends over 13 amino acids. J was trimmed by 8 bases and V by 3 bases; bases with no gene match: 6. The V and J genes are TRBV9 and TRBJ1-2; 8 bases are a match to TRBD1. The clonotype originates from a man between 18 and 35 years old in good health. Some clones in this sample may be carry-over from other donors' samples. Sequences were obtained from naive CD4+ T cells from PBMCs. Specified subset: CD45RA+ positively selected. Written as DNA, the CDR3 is TGTGCCAGCAGCGCGGACAGGGACGGCGGCTACACCTTC. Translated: CASSADRDGGYTF.